This TCR beta chain was sequenced for a study of T cell responses to AZD1222 COVID-19 vaccine. Study-wide points: CD4 TCRs linked to vaccination spanned spike, dominating at 160-218 and 743-854.

Germline CDR1 and CDR2: SGDLS and YYNGEE. CDR3 size: 15 residues. The V and J ends lost 0 bases and 3 bases respectively, with 13 bases between them. Clones were sequenced by immunoSEQ multiplex PCR, and TCRdb holds only the in-frame ones, with some missing. Among about 170,000 clones, more than 90% were seen once, and the ten largest hold over 1.5%. With respect to this clone: As yet, its antigen is unknown.

The genes are TRBV9 and TRBJ2-7, with TRBD2 as a possible D gene (6 bases). Sequenced here: peripheral blood, sampled on day 0 of AZD1222 vaccination. The sequence was obtained from an adult in good health. CDR3 coding DNA: TGTGCCAGCAGCGTAGAGGCTAGCGCCATCTACGAGCAGTACTTC. Translating it yields CASSVEASAIYEQYF. Full variable domain (remainder filled in from reference TRBV9 and TRBJ2-7): DSGVTQTPKHLITATGQRVTLRCSPRSGDLSVYWYQQSLDQGLQFLIQYYNGEERAKGNILERFSAQQFPDLHSELNLSSLELGDSALYFCASSVEASAIYEQYFGPGTRLTVT.